Listed below are T cell receptor beta chains from one sample, sequenced in a study of blood T cell repertoires in COVID-19. TCRdb's table, derived via immunoSEQ multiplex PCR, lists solely in-frame clones and lacks some. The sample holds over 300,000 clones, almost 90% seen once. The sequencing sample was made of peripheral blood. These TCRs come from a man aged 18 to 29 with active or convalescent COVID-19. The CDR3 runs from the conserved cysteine through the conserved F or W. D genes are given only for firm matches. The size entry is marked missing in some rows and otherwise reads once, few, many or a size class.

CDR3 DNA	CDR3 protein	CDR3 length	V gene	J gene	D gene	clone size
TGTGCCAGCAGCTTGGGCCCCGGGGAGCTGTTTTTT	CASSLGPGELFF	12	TRBV7-9	TRBJ2-2	.	.
TGTGCCAGTAGACCGGGACAGTTAAATTCACCCCTCCACTTT	CASRPGQLNSPLHF	14	TRBV19	TRBJ1-6	TRBD1	few
TGTGCCAGTAGTATAAGAGAGGAGACCCAGCATTTT	CASSIREETQHF	12	TRBV19	TRBJ1-5	.	.
TGCGCCAGCAGCTTGGCAGGGGCATCCGGGGAGCTGTTTTTT	CASSLAGASGELFF	14	TRBV5-1	TRBJ2-2	.	.
TGTGCCAGCAGTCCGGGTAGCGGGAGGTACTACGAGCAGTACTTC	CASSPGSGRYYEQYF	15	TRBV28	TRBJ2-7	TRBD2	.
TGCGCCAGCAGCCAAAGTCGGACAGATACGCAGTATTTT	CASSQSRTDTQYF	13	TRBV4-1	TRBJ2-3	.	.
TGTGCCAGCAGTCCGAGCTACGAGCAGTACTTC	CASSPSYEQYF	11	TRBV2	TRBJ2-7	.	.
TGCGCCAGCAGCTCGGACTTCCAGGGGAGCTCCTACAATGAGCAGTTCTTC	CASSSDFQGSSYNEQFF	17	TRBV4-3	TRBJ2-1	.	.
TGTGCCAGCAGCCTTATGCCTACCTACGAGCAGTACTTC	CASSLMPTYEQYF	13	TRBV7-2	TRBJ2-7	.	.
TGTGCCAGCAGCTTTCGGGGTACCACAGATACGCAGTATTTT	CASSFRGTTDTQYF	14	TRBV7-2	TRBJ2-3	.	.
TGTGCCAGCAGCCGAAGACAGGGTCTTGTTAATGAAAAACTGTTTTTT	CASSRRQGLVNEKLFF	16	TRBV11-3	TRBJ1-4	TRBD1	.
TGTGCCAGCGGCAGGGGACCTGAAGCTTTCTTT	CASGRGPEAFF	11	TRBV2	TRBJ1-1	.	.
TGTGCCAGTAGTCCACGACAGGGATCGAGCAATCAGCCCCAGCATTTT	CASSPRQGSSNQPQHF	16	TRBV19	TRBJ1-5	TRBD1	.
TGTGCCAGCAGTTTTGACCGGGGACAGTATAATTCACCCCTCCACTTT	CASSFDRGQYNSPLHF	16	TRBV28	TRBJ1-6	TRBD1	once
TGTGCCAGCAGCCCAGGACAGGATGGAAACACCATATATTTT	CASSPGQDGNTIYF	14	TRBV7-9	TRBJ1-3	TRBD1	.
TGCAGCGTGGGGAAGGGGAACTATGGCTACACCTTC	CSVGKGNYGYTF	12	TRBV29-1	TRBJ1-2	.	once
TGTGCCAGCAGCTCGAAGAGGGGGCTTGCAGATACGCAGTATTTT	CASSSKRGLADTQYF	15	TRBV7-9	TRBJ2-3	TRBD1	.
TGCGCCAGCACGTCCGGGTCTTTAGGGGGCGACACAGATACGCAGTATTTT	CASTSGSLGGDTDTQYF	17	TRBV4-1	TRBJ2-3	TRBD1	.
TGTGCCAGTAGTCCTCCCACAGCGGGACTATCCTACGAGCAGTACTTC	CASSPPTAGLSYEQYF	16	TRBV19	TRBJ2-7	TRBD2	.
TGCGCCAGCAGCTTGGTTGCGGGAGTCAATGAGCAGTTCTTC	CASSLVAGVNEQFF	14	TRBV5-1	TRBJ2-1	TRBD2	.
TGCAGCGTGAGGGACAGCTCCTACGAGCAGTACTTC	CSVRDSSYEQYF	12	TRBV29-1	TRBJ2-7	TRBD1	.
TGTGCCAGCAGCTTAGGGCAAAACGCCTACGAGCAGTACTTC	CASSLGQNAYEQYF	14	TRBV7-9	TRBJ2-7	.	.
TGTGCCAGCAGCTTAAGGTCCGACAGGGTAATTTCACCCCTCCACTTT	CASSLRSDRVISPLHF	16	TRBV7-2	TRBJ1-6	TRBD1	.
TGCGCCAGCAGCTTGGTACAGGGTGGCGAAAAACTGTTTTTT	CASSLVQGGEKLFF	14	TRBV5-1	TRBJ1-4	.	.
TGTGCCAGCAGTTACCAGACAGGGAATCAGCCCCAGCATTTT	CASSYQTGNQPQHF	14	TRBV6-6	TRBJ1-5	TRBD1	.
TGTGCCAGCAGCGTAGCGGCTAGTGGCCCGCCAGATACGCAGTATTTT	CASSVAASGPPDTQYF	16	TRBV9	TRBJ2-3	.	.
TGCGCCAGCAGCTCACGACAAAACTACGAGCAGTACTTC	CASSSRQNYEQYF	13	TRBV5-1	TRBJ2-7	.	.
TGTGCCAGCTCACCGCTAGAACAGGGGCGCAATCAGCCCCAGCATTTT	CASSPLEQGRNQPQHF	16	TRBV18	TRBJ1-5	TRBD1	.